This T cell receptor beta chain was captured in a study of cytomegalovirus exposure and HLA in healthy donors. CDR1 and CDR2 from the germline V gene are SGHTA and FQGNSA. Trimming stripped 7 bases from V and 3 bases from J, with 15 bases between. CDR3 length: 14 amino acids. PCR amplification relied on 60 Vbeta primers (plus 13 Jbeta primers). Using immunoSEQ multiplex PCR, the repertoire was profiled, and TCRdb retains in-frame clones only, with some absent. The table records about 98,000 clones, 70% to 80% of them present only once. Sequences were obtained from PBMCs. This TCR derives from a man aged 18 to 30 in good health and CMV-seropositive. The rearrangement joins TRBV7-2 to TRBJ1-1; D is uncertain. The CDR3 DNA reads as TGTGCCAGCACGCCCGGGTCTGGGTACACTGAAGCTTTCTTT. It translates to CASTPGSGYTEAFF.